This TCR beta chain was sequenced during a study of T cell responses to AZD1222 COVID-19 vaccine. Data came from immunoSEQ multiplex PCR; TCRdb stores just in-frame clones and leaves some out. The sample has tens of thousands of clones, 90% seen once. This clone was detected a few times. Material: peripheral blood, obtained 28 days after the second AZD1222 dose. The TCR was taken from an adult who received the AZD1222 COVID-19 vaccine.

The CDR3 nucleotides read TGTGCCAGCAGCTTGGGGGGGGCCTCCGCCTACAATGAGCAGTTCTTC. Encoded protein: CASSLGGASAYNEQFF. J is TRBJ2-1 and V is TRBV7-2, with D perhaps matching TRBD2 (7 bases). Germline V gives CDR1 SGHTA, CDR2 FQGNSA. This CDR3 is 16 amino acids long. V dropped 3 bases and J dropped 2 bases, with 14 bases sitting between them.